The T cell receptor (beta chain) described here comes from a study of identical twins. Between the trimmed V and J ends, which lost 6 bases and 8 bases, there was a span of 17 bases. The CDR3 spans 13 residues. MiXCR was run by TCRdb on the 5' RACE reads, yielding one entry per CDR3 protein. The sample has 250,000 or so distinct CDR3 sequences, roughly 13% seen once; the top ten hold about 4.1%. This clonotype was detected only a few times. This sample was also put to use in a study of yellow fever vaccine responses in identical twins.

This sequence was found in a woman aged 18-29 years in good health. The chain combines TRBV12-3 or TRBV12-4 with TRBJ2-7; D ambiguous. The sequencing input was memory (CD45RO+) T cells sorted from blood. Written as DNA, the CDR3 is TGTGCCAGCAGAGAGCCGGGCGTCTTACAGCAGTACTTC. It encodes CASREPGVLQQYF.